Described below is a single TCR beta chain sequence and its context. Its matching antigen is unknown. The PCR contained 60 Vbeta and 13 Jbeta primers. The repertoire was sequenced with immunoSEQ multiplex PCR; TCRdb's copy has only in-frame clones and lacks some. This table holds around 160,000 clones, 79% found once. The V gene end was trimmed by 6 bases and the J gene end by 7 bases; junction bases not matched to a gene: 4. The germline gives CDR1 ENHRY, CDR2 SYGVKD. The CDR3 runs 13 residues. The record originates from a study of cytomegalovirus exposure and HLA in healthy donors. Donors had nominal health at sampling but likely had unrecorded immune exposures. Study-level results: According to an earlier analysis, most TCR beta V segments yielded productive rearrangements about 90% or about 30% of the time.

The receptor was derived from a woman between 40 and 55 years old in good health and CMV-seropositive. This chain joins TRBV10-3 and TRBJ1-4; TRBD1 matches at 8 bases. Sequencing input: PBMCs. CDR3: CAIRQGEGEKLFF. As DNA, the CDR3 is TGTGCCATCAGACAGGGGGAGGGTGAAAAACTGTTTTTT.